The sequence of this T cell receptor (beta chain) was determined in a study of blood T cells in healthy people across ages. Germline loops: CDR1 SGHTA, CDR2 FQGNSA. CDR3 length: 13 amino acids. With 4 bases removed from V and 3 bases from J, the gap between germline ends came to 9 bases. The second PCR ran about 6 to 12 cycles with a sample-barcoded 5' primer and J-beta primers. TCRdb processed the 5' RACE reads anew with MiXCR; each CDR3 protein has one entry. Of about 1,500,000 distinct CDR3 sequences in the sample, approximately 30% were seen once. This clonotype originated in a woman aged 25 to 39 in good health. The chain has TRBV7-2 and TRBJ2-5, with D hard to call. The sequenced material came from blood. The CDR3 bases are TGTGCCAGCAGCTACACACCAAAAGAGACCCAGTACTTC. This sequence encodes CASSYTPKETQYF.